The source of this T cell receptor beta chain is a study of regulatory T cells in long-lasting Graves disease. With iRepertoire HTBI primers and Arm-PCR of CDR3 regions, TCR beta libraries were built. MiXCR, run by TCRdb on the multiplex PCR reads, gives a single entry per CDR3 protein. The sample lists about 520,000 distinct CDR3 sequences, approximately 12% occurring once. Time point here: newly diagnosed GD, antithyroid drugs for less than 3 months. PBMC RNA was the source of the TCR library. Between the trimmed V and J ends, which lost 3 bases and 2 bases, there was a span of 10 bases. Germline values: CDR1 LGHDT, CDR2 YNNKEL (reference sequence). The length of the CDR3 is 14 residues. This sample also belongs to another study, concerning T cells in Graves' hyperthyroidism and ophthalmopathy.

The gene calls are TRBV3-1 and TRBJ2-5, with a possible D match to TRBD2 (6 bases). Sequenced here: peripheral blood mononuclear cells (PBMCs), sampled at new diagnosis, from a patient treated with antithyroid drugs. The TCR originated in a woman in her twenties or thirties with Graves disease. The CDR3 loop is CASSHPGLQETQYF. CDR3 nucleotide sequence: TGTGCCAGCAGCCACCCGGGACTTCAAGAGACCCAGTACTTC.